This T cell receptor (beta chain) is drawn from a study of glioma-infiltrating T cells. Study-level results: Shared blood CDR3 signature motifs marked patients with low tissue-blood divergence.

With regard to this clonotype: As yet, its antigen is unknown.

TCR alpha and beta CDR3 regions were amplified from RNA using iRepertoire nested multiplex PCR. TCRdb redid the calling of the multiplex PCR reads with MiXCR, one entry per CDR3 protein. The repertoire has more than 350,000 distinct CDR3 sequences, roughly two fifths of them found once; the top ten carry more than 10%. The CDR3 length is 13 residues. Per the germline V gene, CDR1 is MGHRA and CDR2 is YSYEKL. The germline V and J ends were trimmed by 1 base and 4 bases, with 8 bases remaining between them. This sequence originates from a human donor with low-grade glioma or glioblastoma, undergoing nonglioma brain surgery, or in good health (not recorded which). The rearrangement joins TRBV4-1 to TRBJ2-7, with D possibly matching TRBD1 (6 bases). The sample consisted of glioma tissue, nonneoplastic brain tissue, or PBMCs (not recorded which). Written as DNA, the CDR3 is TGCGCCAGCAGCCAAGCAGGGGATTACGAGCAGTACTTC. Its translation: CASSQAGDYEQYF.